Described below is a single T cell receptor beta chain sequence and its context. Its target antigen remains unknown. Per-base quality was not reported, and no clone a single base away is much larger than it. Donors were healthy HIV-negative adults with no recently reported acute infections or vaccinations. Only Caucasian adults living in Nashville, Tennessee, USA were represented among the donors. Magnetic negative selection was used to enrich CD4+ T cells, after which naive cells were positively selected on CD45RA and the negative fraction became the memory subset. Blood was collected by leukapheresis, and PBMCs were isolated by Ficoll-Histopaque density gradient centrifugation and then cryopreserved in liquid nitrogen vapor phase. Analytical flow cytometry was used to check the purity and quantity of each magnetically sorted T cell population. Each sorted fraction had its genomic DNA isolated and then quantified by UV absorbance on a Nanodrop 2000c.

Using the deep immunoSEQ assay, multiplex PCR amplified TCR CDR3 regions from genomic DNA. Extracted genomic DNA from each cell subset was distributed evenly across all wells of several immunoSEQ 96-well plates, and each plate was treated as a replicate. Each replicate PCR for sorted subsets received roughly 0.2 ug genomic DNA, equal to about 30,000 T cell genomes. Purified libraries were quantified with a Qubit 3.0 fluorometer, sized on a Bioanalyzer 2100, and re-quantified with the KAPA Library Quantification kit. Every immunoSEQ 96-well plate was sequenced on a dedicated single-read 150-cycle Illumina NextSeq 550 flow cell. The published analysis was carried out like this. Because only junctional sequences without quality scores were contained in the immunoSEQ output, filtering matching that applied to full-length reads could not be performed. To assign V/J genes and CDR3, sequences were annotated against IMGT germline references using PyIR, a Python wrapper for IgBLAST v1.9. Reads were removed for weak V/J assignments (E-value above 1e-6), missing CDR3, stop codons, out-of-frame junctions, or ambiguous translated residues. V3J clonotypes were defined by identical inferred V gene, J gene, and CDR3 amino acid sequence. Percentage overlap between repertoires was calculated by dividing the number of shared unique clonotypes by the size of the smaller repertoire. Richness of each repertoire was evaluated using RTK rarefaction, the Chao1 estimator, and Recon v2.1 estimates of unobserved clonotypes. Generation probabilities for all TCRbeta clonotypes obtained by the gDNA method from a handful of donors were computed using OLGA. In TCRdb, the immuneACCESS table is reduced to in-frame sequences with V and J assigned. These tables do not hold every clone; where another copy was compared, an unresolved V gene accounts for under half, and the others remain unexplained. V and J calls plus clone size are reproduced from that table; the DNA served to infer D and trimming. This sample holds millions of clones; around 95% were observed only once. The ten largest make up about 0.13% of the sample.

The sample originates from a study of shared clonotypes between healthy human individuals (dated by TCRdb to about 2020). About the full investigation: A few men and a couple of women, aged 18 to 49 years, made up the cohort. For each donor, CD4 naive and CD4 memory were each run on three plates, CD8 naive on two plates, and CD8 memory on one plate. Blood TCR repertoires of a handful of healthy adults were deeply sequenced to estimate repertoire size and the extent of clonotype sharing between individuals. Libraries were prepared and TCR repertoires were sequenced by different laboratories using diverse techniques, in order to increase sequencing depth and limit assay-specific biases. Each donor's leukapheresis produced roughly between about 0.8 and 8.9 billion PBMCs. The full study reports these points: Sampling was limited to blood, and TCR repertoires in tissue likely differ from TCR repertoires in blood. Incomplete sequencing was indicated by rarefaction of sorted-subset datasets, despite the large sequencing depth. Naive subsets generally had larger estimated clonotype richness than memory subsets. Compared with non-shared clonotypes, the clonotypes found in all four sorted-subset donors had higher generation probabilities. The genetic and exposure-history diversity represented was limited by the small number of donors. About 5% of naive CD4, more than 3% of naive CD8, 2.3% of memory CD4, and around 0.42% of memory CD8 clonotypes were shared across a few donors. Based on pairwise subsampling, the degree of clonotype sharing among donors was expected to be affected by sequencing depth.

Spanning cysteine to phenylalanine, the CDR3 consists of 18 amino acids. Of all the DNA, just the CDR3 is kept, 54 bases in frame from base 1. Clipping removes 5 bases from V and 0 bases from J, with 17 as the unmatched junction base count. CDR1 SGHRS and CDR2 YFSETQ are derived from the germline V gene. What was sequenced was naive CD4+ T cells sorted from blood. Sample cell subset or site, as interpreted from the label and publication: CD45RA+ positively selected. This clonotype was sampled from a man between 18 and 35 years old in good health. The sequence joins TRBV5-1 to TRBJ2-7, with 7 bases in between that match TRBD2. This receptor carries the CDR3 CASRGGMLASGSSYEQYF. The DNA is as follows: TGCGCCAGCAGGGGGGGAATGCTTGCTAGCGGTTCCTCCTACGAGCAGTACTTC.